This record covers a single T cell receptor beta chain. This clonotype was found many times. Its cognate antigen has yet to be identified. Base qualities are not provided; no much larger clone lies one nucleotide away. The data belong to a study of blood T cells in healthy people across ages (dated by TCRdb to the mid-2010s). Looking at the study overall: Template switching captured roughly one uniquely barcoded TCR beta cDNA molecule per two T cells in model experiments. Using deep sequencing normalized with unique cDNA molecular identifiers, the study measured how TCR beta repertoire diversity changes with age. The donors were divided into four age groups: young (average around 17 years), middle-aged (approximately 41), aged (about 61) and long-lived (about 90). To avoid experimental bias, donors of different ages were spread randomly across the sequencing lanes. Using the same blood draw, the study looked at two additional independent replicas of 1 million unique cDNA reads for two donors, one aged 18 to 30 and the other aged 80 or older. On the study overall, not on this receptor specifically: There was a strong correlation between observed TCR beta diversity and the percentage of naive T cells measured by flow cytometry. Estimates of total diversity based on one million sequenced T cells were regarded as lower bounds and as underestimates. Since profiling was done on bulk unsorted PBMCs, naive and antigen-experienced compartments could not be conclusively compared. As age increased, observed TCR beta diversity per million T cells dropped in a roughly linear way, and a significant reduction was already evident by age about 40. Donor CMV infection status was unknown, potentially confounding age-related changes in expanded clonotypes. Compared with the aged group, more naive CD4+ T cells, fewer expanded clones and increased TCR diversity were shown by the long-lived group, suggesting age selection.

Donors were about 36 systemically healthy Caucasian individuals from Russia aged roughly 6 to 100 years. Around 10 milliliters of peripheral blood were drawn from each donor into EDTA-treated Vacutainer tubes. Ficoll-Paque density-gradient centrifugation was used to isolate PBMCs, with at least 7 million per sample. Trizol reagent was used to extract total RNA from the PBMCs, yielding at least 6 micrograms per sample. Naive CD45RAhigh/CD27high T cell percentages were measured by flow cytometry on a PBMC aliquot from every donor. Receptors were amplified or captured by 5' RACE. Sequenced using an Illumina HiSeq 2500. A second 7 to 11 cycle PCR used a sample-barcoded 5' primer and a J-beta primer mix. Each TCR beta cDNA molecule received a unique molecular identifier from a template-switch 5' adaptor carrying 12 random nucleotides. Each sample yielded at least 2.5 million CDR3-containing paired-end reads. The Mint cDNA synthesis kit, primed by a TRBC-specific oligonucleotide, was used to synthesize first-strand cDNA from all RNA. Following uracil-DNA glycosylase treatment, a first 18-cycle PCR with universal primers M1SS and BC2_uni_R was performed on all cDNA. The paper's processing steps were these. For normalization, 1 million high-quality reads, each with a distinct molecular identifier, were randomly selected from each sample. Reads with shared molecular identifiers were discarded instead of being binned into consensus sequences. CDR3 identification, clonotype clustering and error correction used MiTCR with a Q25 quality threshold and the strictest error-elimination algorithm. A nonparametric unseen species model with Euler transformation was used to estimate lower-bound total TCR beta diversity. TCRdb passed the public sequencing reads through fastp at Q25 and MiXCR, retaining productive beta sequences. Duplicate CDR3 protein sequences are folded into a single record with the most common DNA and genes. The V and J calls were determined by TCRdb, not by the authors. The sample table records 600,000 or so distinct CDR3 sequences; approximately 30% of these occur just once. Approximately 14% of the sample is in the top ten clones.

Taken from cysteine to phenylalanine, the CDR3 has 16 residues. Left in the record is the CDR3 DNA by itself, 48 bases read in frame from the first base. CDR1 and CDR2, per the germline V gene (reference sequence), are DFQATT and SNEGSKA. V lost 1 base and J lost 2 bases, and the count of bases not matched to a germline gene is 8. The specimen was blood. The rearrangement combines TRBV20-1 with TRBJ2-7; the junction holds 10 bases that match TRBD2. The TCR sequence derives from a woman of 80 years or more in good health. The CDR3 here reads CSARGLRTSGTYEQYF. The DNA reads TGCAGTGCTAGAGGTTTGAGGACTAGCGGTACCTACGAGCAGTACTTC.